The next 5 T cell receptor beta chains were all read from a single sample in a study of shared clonotypes between healthy human individuals (dated by TCRdb to about 2020). CD8 naive samples were obtained by positive selection for CCR7 among CD45RO-negative cells, yielding a CD45RA+CCR7+ population from which TemRA cells were excluded. Library prep was done by the immunoSEQ multiplex PCR assay. In TCRdb, the immuneACCESS table is reduced to in-frame sequences with V and J assigned. These tables do not hold every clone; where another copy was compared, an unresolved V gene accounts for under half, and the others remain unexplained. In all, the sample holds around 2,000,000 clones, and just over 90% of those were seen once. Around 1.7% of the sample belongs to the ten largest clones. Material: naive CD8+ T cells from PBMCs. What this sample's cell subset or site label stands for: CD45RA+CCR7+. The receptors come from a man between 18 and 29 years old in good health. Some clones in this sample may be carry-over from other donors' samples.

The chain uses TRBV7-3 and TRBJ2-5; D unresolved. This CDR3 is built from 17 residues. The germline gives CDR1 SGHTA, CDR2 FQGTGA. The V end was cut by 2 bases, the J end by 3 bases, with 19 bases between. The CDR3 sequence: CASSLPFLVRAEETQYF. The CDR3 bases are TGTGCCAGCAGCTTACCCTTTCTAGTACGGGCGGAAGAGACCCAGTACTTC.

The chain employs TRBV6-5 and TRBJ2-2, with D possibly matching TRBD1 (7 bases). Deletions cut 2 bases from V and 6 bases from J, with 10 bases between. Germline values: CDR1 MNHEY, CDR2 SVGAGI. The CDR3 contains 14 residues. In nucleotides, the CDR3 is TGTGCCAGCAGTTACGCCAGGGGGGCCGGGGAGCTGTTTTTT. The encoded protein is CASSYARGAGELFF.

Here the CDR3 DNA reads TGTGCCAGCAGCCAAGACGGGTCTCCCAGAGGAGATACGCAGTATTTT. This sequence encodes CASSQDGSPRGDTQYF. This chain connects TRBV4-2 to TRBJ2-3; D not resolved. Trimming took off 0 bases at V and 5 bases at J, with 15 bases between the two ends. Per the germline V gene, CDR1 is LGHNA and CDR2 is YNFKEQ. This CDR3 contains 16 residues.

The rearrangement links TRBV15 to TRBJ2-7, with D unclear. Per the germline V gene, CDR1 is LNHNV and CDR2 is YYDKDF (reference sequence). The V and J ends lost 6 bases and 0 bases respectively, with 9 bases between them. The CDR3 loop spans 13 amino acids. The CDR3 region is CATRDVSSYEQYF. The CDR3, as DNA: TGTGCCACCAGGGACGTTAGCTCCTACGAGCAGTACTTC.

To note about this clone: Other DNA sequences in this sample translate to the same CDR3. The chain recombines TRBV27 with TRBJ1-1; possible D gene TRBD1, 5 bases. The ends were cut back, 6 bases at V and 1 base at J, with 12 bases in the middle. Germline lookup yields CDR1 MNHEY and CDR2 SMNVEV (reference sequence). The CDR3 has 14 amino acids. This CDR3 reads CASSPGGGNTEAFF. The DNA of the CDR3 is TGTGCCAGCAGCCCTGGGGGAGGGAACACTGAAGCTTTCTTT.